Shown below are 10 T cell receptor beta chains from a single sample sequenced in a study of siplizumab effects on memory and regulatory T cells. TCRdb's table, derived via immunoSEQ multiplex PCR, lists solely in-frame clones and lacks some. Of approximately 94,000 clones listed, about 96% are singletons. Specimen: naive CD4+ T cells sorted from blood. The receptors shown here come from a human donor in good health.

This chain links TRBV2 with TRBJ2-1; a weak D match, TRBD1 (6 bases). Trimming shortened V by 8 bases and J by 0 bases, and 11 bases separated the two germline ends. The CDR3 runs 14 residues. Per the germline V gene, CDR1 is SNHLY and CDR2 is FYNNEI. The CDR3 bases are TGTGCCAGCGTTATGGACAGCTCCTACAATGAGCAGTTCTTC. Residues: CASVMDSSYNEQFF.

This chain connects TRBV14 to TRBJ1-4; 8 nucleotides match TRBD1. The CDR3 covers 20 residues. The trim removed 0 bases at V and 0 bases at J, leaving 12 bases unmatched. Germline V gives CDR1 SGHDN, CDR2 FVKESK. The CDR3 nucleotides are TGTGCCAGCAGCCAAGATCCGTTAGGGACAGGAGCTGCAACTAATGAAAAACTGTTTTTT. As protein: CASSQDPLGTGAATNEKLFF.

The chain combines TRBV6-1 with TRBJ1-2; possible D gene TRBD1, 5 bases. This CDR3 spans 14 amino acids. Looked up from germline, CDR1 is MNHNS and CDR2 is SASEGT. V lost 3 bases and J 3 bases, leaving 11 bases between the germline ends. CDR3 coding DNA: TGTGCCAGCAGTGATCTGGTAGGGGACTATGGCTACACCTTC. Amino acids: CASSDLVGDYGYTF.

The rearrangement uses TRBV10-3 and TRBJ1-5; D is ambiguous. V was pared by 2 bases and J by 2 bases, with 10 bases between. From germline, CDR1 is ENHRY and CDR2 SYGVKD. CDR3 length equals 15 residues. DNA of the CDR3: TGTGCCATCAGTGAGACGGCCGTCGGCAATCAGCCCCAGCATTTT. This encodes CAISETAVGNQPQHF.

V gene TRBV18 combines with J gene TRBJ1-1, with 10 nucleotides matching TRBD1. This CDR3 contains 17 residues. Trimming took 3 bases from V and 4 from J; bases not matched to a gene: 11. The germline V gene encodes CDR1 KGHSH and CDR2 LQKENI. The CDR3 region is CASSPIGTGALGTEAFF. CDR3 nucleotides: TGTGCCAGCTCACCTATAGGGACAGGGGCATTGGGCACTGAAGCTTTCTTT. The whole variable domain, remainder taken from reference TRBV18 and TRBJ1-1, is NAGVMQNPRHLVRRRGQEARLRCSPMKGHSHVYWYRQLPEEGLKFMVYLQKENIIDESGMPKERFSAEFPKEGPSILRIQQVVRGDSAAYFCASSPIGTGALGTEAFFGQGTRLTVV.

This CDR3 is CASSQLQGGDYGYTF. As DNA, the CDR3 is TGTGCCAGCAGCCAACTACAGGGAGGCGACTATGGCTACACCTTC. The chain carries TRBV7-9 and TRBJ1-2, with a possible D match to TRBD1 (6 bases). V lost 5 bases and J 3 bases, leaving 16 bases between the germline ends. CDR3 length equals 15 residues. Germline V gene sequence: CDR1 SEHNR, CDR2 FQNEAQ (reference sequence).

The rearrangement uses TRBV9 and TRBJ1-6; 8 positions match TRBD1. The CDR3 spans 16 residues. Trimming took 3 bases from V and 1 from J; bases not matched to a gene: 3. CDR1 is SGDLS and CDR2 is YYNGEE in the germline V gene. CDR3 loop: CASSDDRGSYNSPLHF. DNA of the CDR3: TGTGCCAGCAGCGACGACAGGGGATCCTATAATTCACCCCTCCACTTT.

V usage is TRBV7-3 and J usage is TRBJ1-1, with D possibly matching TRBD1 (5 bases). The CDR3 is 15 residues long. Looked up from germline, CDR1 is SGHTA and CDR2 is FQGTGA. V lost 5 bases, J lost 0 bases, and 13 bases lay in between. As DNA, the CDR3 is TGTGCCAGCAGCCGGGGCCAGGGAATGAACACTGAAGCTTTCTTT. Translation: CASSRGQGMNTEAFF.

The CDR3 DNA reads as TGTGCCAGTAGTGTGACTAGCGGGGGAGCGAACACCGGGGAGCTGTTTTTT. Translated, it gives CASSVTSGGANTGELFF. The genes are TRBV19 and TRBJ2-2, with 12 bases fitting TRBD2. Germline CDR1 LNHDA, CDR2 SQIVND (reference sequence). This CDR3 contains 17 residues. J lost 0 bases, V lost 5 bases, and 4 bases had no gene match.

V usage is TRBV28 and J usage is TRBJ2-7, with a possible D match to TRBD1 (5 bases). CDR3 length: 15 amino acids. V was pared by 3 bases and J by 3 bases, with 15 bases between. Germline V gene sequence: CDR1 MDHEN, CDR2 SYDVKM. The CDR3 loop is CASSFTGNRDYEQYF. In nucleotides, the CDR3 is TGTGCCAGCAGTTTTACAGGTAATCGCGACTACGAGCAGTACTTC.